This T cell receptor (beta chain) was documented in a study of blood T cell repertoires in COVID-19 (dated by TCRdb to 2018 to 2020). In the study overall: Samples from collaborators originated in the United States, Italy and Spain and spanned both the acute and convalescent phases of COVID-19. The prospective study material was composed of cDNA or gDNA derived from T cells, B-cell-depleted T cells, or PBMCs. The sample metadata nearly always contained a de-identified subject ID, COVID-19 status, age in years and sex. A freely available public database, intended as a resource for researchers studying the immune response to SARS-CoV-2, is where the repertoires were released. Subjects who had been exposed to COVID-19, were actively infected with it, or had recovered from it provided the deeply sampled blood TCRbeta repertoires that made up the dataset. Where available, HLA class I and class II types were taken from metadata supplied by the sample provider and were not determined by assay-based typing. Samples came from the ongoing ImmuneRACE study (first 160 participants) plus 1,254 subjects from 6 global collaborators. Here is what the overall study found, with its caveats: How much clinical and demographic metadata was included differed by source and by participant, and the metadata was provided uncurated.

The immunoSEQ Assay, a bias-controlled multiplex PCR, was used to amplify TCRbeta CDR3 regions from genomic DNA. The study's processing was this. Nucleated cell counts per sample were estimated from amplification of reference gene primers within the assay. To quantify the absolute abundance of each unique TCRbeta CDR3 rearrangement, sequence reads were collapsed and filtered. For each sample, productive Simpson clonality was calculated as the square root of Simpson's diversity index across productive rearrangements. TCRdb took this table from immuneACCESS and kept in-frame rearrangements with V and J called. Such tables lack part of the clones; where checked against another copy, unresolved V genes explain under half of the gap, and the rest is unexplained. Clone size and V and J calls were adopted from that table, with D and trimming inferred from the DNA. Across this sample there are 90,000 to 120,000 clones, with approximately 88% seen only once. More than 4.5% of the sample goes to the ten largest clones.

Of note for this clone: No cognate antigen has been identified for it. Base quality data are lacking; no much larger clone is found one base away.

Each collaborating institution followed its own protocols to collect whole blood in K2EDTA tubes. For TCRbeta analysis, collaborators shipped samples as frozen whole blood, isolated PBMCs, or DNA extracted from either of those sample types. V loses 6 bases of germline sequence and J loses 1 base, and the interval between the two ends is 13 bases. CDR1 SNHLY and CDR2 FYNNEI are derived from the germline V gene. Taken from cysteine to phenylalanine, the CDR3 has 15 residues. CDR3 DNA is the only sequence kept; it has 45 bases, read in frame from the first base. The chain joins TRBV2 to TRBJ1-5, with a weak D call of TRBD1 (6 bases match). The TCR was taken from a middle-aged man with active or convalescent COVID-19. Specimen: peripheral blood. The CDR3 protein: CASSNTGQSNQPQHF. The DNA sequence reads TGTGCCAGCAGCAACACCGGACAGAGCAATCAGCCCCAGCATTTT.